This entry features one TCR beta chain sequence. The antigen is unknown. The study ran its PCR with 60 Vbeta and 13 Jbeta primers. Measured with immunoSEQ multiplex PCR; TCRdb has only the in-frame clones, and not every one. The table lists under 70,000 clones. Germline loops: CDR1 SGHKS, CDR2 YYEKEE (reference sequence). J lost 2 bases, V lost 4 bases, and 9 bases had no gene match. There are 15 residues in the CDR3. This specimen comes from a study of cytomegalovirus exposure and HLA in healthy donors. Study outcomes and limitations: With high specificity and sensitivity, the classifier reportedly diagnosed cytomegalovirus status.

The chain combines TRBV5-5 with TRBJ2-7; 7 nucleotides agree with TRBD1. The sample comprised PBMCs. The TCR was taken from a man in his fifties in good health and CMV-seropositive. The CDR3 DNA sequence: TGTGCCAGCAGCCGAGGACAGGTCTTTGCCTACGAGCAGTACTTC. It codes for CASSRGQVFAYEQYF.